This entry lists 21 T cell receptor beta chains sequenced from one sample in a study of cytomegalovirus exposure and HLA in healthy donors. In the PCR, 60 Vbeta and 13 Jbeta primers were used. Using immunoSEQ multiplex PCR, the repertoire was profiled, and TCRdb retains in-frame clones only, with some absent. This table has around 120,000 clones, more than 65% appearing once. Material for sequencing was PBMCs. The receptors shown here come from a man between 18 and 35 years old in good health and CMV-seronegative.

The V call is TRBV9, the J call TRBJ1-2, with D uncertain. With 4 bases removed from V and 5 bases from J, the gap between germline ends came to 21 bases. This CDR3 has 16 residues. From germline, CDR1 is SGDLS and CDR2 YYNGEE. This chain's CDR3 is CASSSRSLVDGYGYTF. The CDR3 coding sequence is TGTGCCAGCAGCTCTCGGAGTCTCGTCGATGGGTATGGCTACACCTTC.

CDR3 sequence: CASSLEGQPATNEKLFF. CDR3 coding DNA: TGTGCCAGCAGCTTAGAGGGACAGCCTGCAACTAATGAAAAACTGTTTTTT. This chain uses TRBV7-9 with TRBJ1-4, with 7 bases that match TRBD1. This CDR3 is built from 17 residues. With V trimmed by 1 base and J by 0 bases, 5 bases remained unmatched. CDR1 is SEHNR and CDR2 is FQNEAQ in the germline V gene (reference sequence).

The CDR3 DNA sequence: TGCGCCAGCAGCTCCGGTTACGAGCAGTACTTC. Translating gives CASSSGYEQYF. The chain is built from TRBV5-1 and TRBJ2-7; D gene ambiguous. Germline V gene data show CDR1 as SGHRS and CDR2 as YFSETQ. The germline V and J ends were trimmed by 3 bases and 4 bases, with 5 bases remaining between them. CDR3 size: 11 residues.

The chain combines TRBV19 with TRBJ1-1; no clear D gene. Trimming left V 1 base short and J 0 bases short, with 9 bases between. Germline V lookup: CDR1 LNHDA, CDR2 SQIVND (reference sequence). The CDR3 extends over 15 amino acids. The DNA of the CDR3 is TGTGCCAGTAGTATAGGGCCAGAACTGAACACTGAAGCTTTCTTT. Residues: CASSIGPELNTEAFF.

The genes are TRBV27 and TRBJ2-2; a weak D match, TRBD2 (6 bases). V dropped 6 bases and J dropped 6 bases, with 26 bases sitting between them. Germline V lookup: CDR1 MNHEY, CDR2 SMNVEV (reference sequence). CDR3 length: 18 residues. Written as DNA, the CDR3 is TGTGCCAGCAGAACAAATCTACCGGGAGCACCACGCGCCGGGGAGCTGTTTTTT. Translating it yields CASRTNLPGAPRAGELFF.

The V call is TRBV18, the J call TRBJ1-1; perhaps TRBD1 as D (5 bases). The CDR3 spans 13 residues. CDR1 and CDR2 (germline): KGHSH, LQKENI. The V and J ends lost 5 bases and 0 bases respectively, with 7 bases between them. CDR3 in amino acids: CASSGAVNTEAFF. CDR3 DNA: TGTGCCAGCTCAGGGGCGGTGAACACTGAAGCTTTCTTT. The full variable domain, its missing parts supplied by reference TRBV18 and TRBJ1-1, is NAGVMQNPRHLVRRRGQEARLRCSPMKGHSHVYWYRQLPEEGLKFMVYLQKENIIDESGMPKERFSAEFPKEGPSILRIQQVVRGDSAAYFCASSGAVNTEAFFGQGTRLTVV.

This clone has a single count. This sequence joins TRBV9 and TRBJ1-1, with a weak D call TRBD1 (5 bases). V lost 4 bases, J lost 4 bases, and 14 bases lay in between. From germline, CDR1 is SGDLS and CDR2 YYNGEE. The CDR3 contains 14 residues. This CDR3 is CASSSTSGGTEAFF. In nucleotides, the CDR3 is TGTGCCAGCAGCTCGACGTCGGGGGGCACTGAAGCTTTCTTT.

The chain uses TRBV27 and TRBJ1-1; 11 bases agree with TRBD1. Germline loops: CDR1 MNHEY, CDR2 SMNVEV (reference sequence). The CDR3 is 16 amino acids. The V and J ends lost 6 bases and 3 bases, in that order; junction bases with no gene match: 9. CDR3 in amino acids: CASSTWTGGRYTEAFF. The DNA for the CDR3 is TGTGCCAGCAGCACGTGGACAGGGGGCCGGTACACTGAAGCTTTCTTT.

The V and J genes are TRBV11-3 and TRBJ2-1; TRBD2 agrees at 10 bases. The germline CDR1 and CDR2 sequences are SGHNT and YENEEA. V gave up 1 base and J gave up 9 bases; unmatched junction bases: 6. The CDR3 loop spans 15 amino acids. CDR3 residues: CASSLASGGAGEQFF. The CDR3, as DNA: TGTGCCAGCAGCTTAGCCAGCGGGGGGGCCGGTGAGCAGTTCTTC.

This clone was seen just once. V is TRBV4-1 and J is TRBJ2-1; TRBD1 might be the D (6 bases). Trimming cost V 0 bases and J 3 bases, with 12 bases left between them. Germline V gene data show CDR1 as MGHRA and CDR2 as YSYEKL. The CDR3 covers 16 residues. CDR3 in amino acids: CASSQDVTGYYNEQFF. The CDR3 region has the DNA TGCGCCAGCAGCCAAGATGTGACAGGTTACTACAATGAGCAGTTCTTC.

The CDR3 DNA follows: TGTGCCAGCAGCCAGGGGGCCCACCCGAAACAGACGCAGTATTTT. Translation gives CASSQGAHPKQTQYF. This chain links TRBV9 with TRBJ2-3; 8 bases are shared with TRBD1. From germline, CDR1 is SGDLS and CDR2 YYNGEE. V lost 4 bases, J lost 9 bases, and 13 bases stayed unmatched. CDR3 length: 15 amino acids.

The J gene is TRBJ1-1, the V gene TRBV4-3; the D gene is possibly TRBD1 (5 bases). The V gene lost 1 base and the J gene lost 11 bases, with 14 bases spanning the gap. CDR1 and CDR2 from the germline V gene are LGHNA and YSLEER. This CDR3 comprises 13 residues. CDR3 sequence (DNA): TGCGCCAGCAGCCAAGGCGAGAAAAGGGGCGCTTTCTTT. This sequence encodes CASSQGEKRGAFF.

The V and J genes are TRBV27 and TRBJ1-5; TRBD1 is a possible D gene (6 bases). Trimming shortened V by 4 bases and J by 2 bases, and 12 bases separated the two germline ends. The CDR3 sequence is 15 residues long. Per the germline V gene, CDR1 is MNHEY and CDR2 is SMNVEV (reference sequence). CDR3 amino acids: CASSSTGLGNQPQHF. CDR3 DNA: TGTGCCAGCAGTTCAACAGGGTTAGGCAATCAGCCCCAGCATTTT.

The chain links TRBV18 to TRBJ2-7; 10 nucleotides agree with TRBD1. In germline, CDR1 is KGHSH, CDR2 LQKENI. Germline trimming cut 3 bases from V and 5 bases from J; bases unmatched to any gene: 13. CDR3 length: 17 residues. The CDR3 sequence: CASSPLPGQGSKDEQYF. The CDR3 coding sequence is TGTGCCAGCTCACCCTTACCGGGACAGGGGAGCAAAGACGAGCAGTACTTC.

V gene TRBV5-1 combines with J gene TRBJ2-2, with D maybe TRBD1 (6 bases). The CDR3 spans 14 residues. Trimming took off 3 bases at V and 4 bases at J, with 10 bases between the two ends. Germline V gene lookup returns CDR1 SGHRS and CDR2 YFSETQ. CDR3 in amino acids: CASSWGQGTGELFF. CDR3 DNA: TGCGCCAGCAGCTGGGGACAAGGCACCGGGGAGCTGTTTTTT.

This sequence joins TRBV5-1 and TRBJ2-7, with 10 bases that match TRBD1. Trimming removed 5 bases from V and 5 bases from J; junction bases left unmatched: 7. From germline, CDR1 is SGHRS and CDR2 YFSETQ. The CDR3 totals 14 residues. CDR3 DNA: TGCGCCAGCAGAGCCGGGACAGGGGCCGACGAGCAGTACTTC. It encodes CASRAGTGADEQYF.

The chain joins TRBV11-1 to TRBJ2-2; 9 bases align to TRBD1. CDR3 length equals 15 residues. The junction had 7 bases not matched to a gene; V was cut back by 7 bases and J by 4 bases. Germline-derived CDR1 and CDR2 are SGHAT and FQDESV (reference sequence). Here the CDR3 DNA reads TGTGCCAGCAACGGAGGACAGGGGATCACCGGGGAGCTGTTTTTT. It yields the protein CASNGGQGITGELFF.

This clone has a handful of counts. V gene TRBV7-2 combines with J gene TRBJ1-2; 11 bases agree with TRBD1. CDR3 length: 14 residues. Trimming took 8 bases from V and 1 from J; bases not matched to a gene: 3. Germline loops: CDR1 SGHTA, CDR2 FQGNSA. CDR3 loop: CASGGQGVNYGYTF. The DNA of the CDR3 is TGTGCCAGCGGGGGACAGGGGGTTAACTATGGCTACACCTTC.

V is TRBV5-1 and J is TRBJ1-1, with 12 nucleotides matching TRBD1. The CDR3 sequence is 18 residues long. The V segment lost 5 bases and the J segment 3 bases; nucleotides outside the gene matches: 14. Germline-derived CDR1 and CDR2 are SGHRS and YFSETQ. The CDR3 reads CASSPTGTGGYGDTEAFF. DNA for the CDR3: TGCGCCAGCAGTCCCACCGGGACAGGGGGCTACGGAGACACTGAAGCTTTCTTT.

The chain uses TRBV10-1 and TRBJ1-6, with 8 bases lining up with TRBD1. The germline gives CDR1 WNHNN, CDR2 SYGVQD (reference sequence). V was pared by 0 bases and J by 10 bases, with 5 bases of the junction left unmatched. CDR3 size: 15 residues. CDR3 nucleotide sequence: TGCGCCAGCAGTGAGTCTCAGGGGGCGGAATCACCCCTCCACTTT. Its translation is CASSESQGAESPLHF.

V usage is TRBV29-1 and J usage is TRBJ2-7, with D uncertain. V was clipped by 6 bases and J by 2 bases, with 8 bases between them. Looked up from germline, CDR1 is SQVTM and CDR2 is ANQGSEA. The CDR3 contains 11 residues. In DNA form, the CDR3 reads TGCAGCGTACGGTTTGCCTACGAGCAGTACTTC. Its protein product is CSVRFAYEQYF.